The clone carrying this T cell receptor beta chain was seen ten or more times. What it binds is unknown. Using its own MiXCR run on the 5' RACE reads, TCRdb lists one record per CDR3 protein. The sample holds fewer than 550,000 distinct CDR3 sequences; less than 6% are singletons and the top ten take approximately 4%. The sample comes from a study of CD8 T cells in ankylosing spondylitis. Study-wide results and limits: The study identified a TCR beta motif of under 10 highly homologous variants that appeared characteristic of ankylosing spondylitis blood.

The germline V and J ends were trimmed by 3 bases and 1 base, with 12 bases remaining between them. CDR1 KGHSH and CDR2 LQKENI come from the germline V gene. CDR3 length: 16 residues. The source material was blood, either unsorted or a sorted T cell fraction (not recorded which). The TCR originated in a male donor with ankylosing spondylitis. The chain combines TRBV18 with TRBJ2-2; possible D gene TRBD1, 6 bases. The CDR3 loop reads CASSPRQVMNTGELFF. CDR3 bases: TGTGCCAGCTCACCGCGACAGGTCATGAACACCGGGGAGCTGTTTTTT. The whole variable domain, filled in from reference TRBV18 and TRBJ2-2, reads NAGVMQNPRHLVRRRGQEARLRCSPMKGHSHVYWYRQLPEEGLKFMVYLQKENIIDESGMPKERFSAEFPKEGPSILRIQQVVRGDSAAYFCASSPRQVMNTGELFFGEGSRLTVL.